This entry features one T cell receptor beta chain sequence. This entry belongs to a study of blood T cell repertoires in COVID-19. Overall study: PBMCs, B-cell-depleted T cells, or T cells provided the cDNA or gDNA that made up the material.

Methods used by the authors: Counts of nucleated cells, estimated from reference gene primer amplification, were obtained. The assay was immunoSEQ multiplex PCR, and TCRdb's table has in-frame clones only and misses some. V and J calls plus clone size are reproduced from that table; the DNA served to infer D and trimming. The table lists roughly 240,000 clones, about 82% of them singletons. Categorization into cohorts depended on clinical history that participants reported. V lost 4 bases and J 7 bases, leaving 15 bases between the germline ends. Germline loops: CDR1 SGHRS, CDR2 YFSETQ. The CDR3 contains 15 residues.

The chain couples TRBV5-1 to TRBJ1-6, with D possibly being TRBD1 (6 bases). What was sequenced was PBMCs or T cells enriched from blood (not recorded which). The clonotype comes from a woman aged 50 to 60 with acute COVID-19. DNA of the CDR3: TGCGCCAGCAGCCTACAGGGAATTGAAAATTCACCCCTCCACTTT. Translating it yields CASSLQGIENSPLHF.